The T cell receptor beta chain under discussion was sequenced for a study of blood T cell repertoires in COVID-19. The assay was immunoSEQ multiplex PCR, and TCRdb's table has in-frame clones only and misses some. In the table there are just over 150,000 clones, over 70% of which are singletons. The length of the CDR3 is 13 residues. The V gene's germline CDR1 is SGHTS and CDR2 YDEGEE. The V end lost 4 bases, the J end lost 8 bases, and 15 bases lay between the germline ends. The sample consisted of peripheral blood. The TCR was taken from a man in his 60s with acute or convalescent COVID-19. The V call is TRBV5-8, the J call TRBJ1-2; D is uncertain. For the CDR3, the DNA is TGTGCCAGCAGCCCGAGGTCTGGCGGCGGCTACACCTTC. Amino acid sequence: CASSPRSGGGYTF.